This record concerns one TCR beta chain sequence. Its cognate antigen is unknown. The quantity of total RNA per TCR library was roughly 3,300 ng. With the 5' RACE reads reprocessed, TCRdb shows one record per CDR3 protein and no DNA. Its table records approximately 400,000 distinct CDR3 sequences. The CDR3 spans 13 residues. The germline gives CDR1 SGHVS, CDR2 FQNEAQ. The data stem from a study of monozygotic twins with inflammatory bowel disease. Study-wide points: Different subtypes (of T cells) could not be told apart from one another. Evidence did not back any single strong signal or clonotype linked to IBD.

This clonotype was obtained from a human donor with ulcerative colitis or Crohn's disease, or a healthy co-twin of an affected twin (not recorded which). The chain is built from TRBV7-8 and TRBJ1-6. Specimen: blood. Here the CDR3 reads CASRNGLNSPLHF.